These T cell receptor beta chains were read from a single sample in a study of T cell repertoires in cytomegalovirus infection. The antigens for these receptors are not known. Each CDR3 protein is one row after TCRdb ran MiXCR on the reads. The data contain some 270,000 distinct CDR3 sequences, approximately 22% of them singletons. Here the sequenced sample was cultured PBMCs, taken from culture after CMV antigen stimulation. These receptors were obtained from a human donor in good health (CMV status not recorded). Some clones in this sample may be carry-over from other donors' samples. Both conserved end residues are part of each CDR3. The D gene is left open where the match is weak. The size of a clone is reported for some rows only, either as once, few or many, or as a class for expanded clones.

d_call	v_call	clone_size	j_call	cdr3_aa	cdr3_nt
.	TRBV7-3	few	TRBJ1-1	CASSLQGPRVTEAFF	TGTGCCAGCAGCTTACAGGGGCCAAGGGTGACTGAAGCTTTCTTT
.	TRBV11-2	few	TRBJ1-1	CASSKAWGTEAFF	TGTGCCAGCAGCAAAGCCTGGGGAACTGAAGCTTTCTTT
.	TRBV7-2	many	TRBJ2-1	CASSLLAGATYNEQFF	TGTGCCAGCAGCTTATTGGCCGGCGCCACCTACAATGAGCAGTTCTTC
.	TRBV6-6	few	TRBJ2-2	CASSLSGRGSGELFF	TGTGCCAGCAGTCTCTCCGGGAGAGGATCCGGGGAGCTGTTTTTT
TRBD1	TRBV7-9	.	TRBJ2-4	CASSQWTGGWGKNVQYF	TGTGCCAGCAGCCAATGGACAGGGGGCTGGGGGAAAAACGTTCAGTACTTC
.	TRBV6-1	many	TRBJ1-1	CASSERGPNTEAFF	TGTGCCAGCAGTGAGAGGGGCCCTAACACTGAAGCTTTCTTT
TRBD1	TRBV13	few	TRBJ1-1	CASSLGRGGRAAFF	TGTGCCAGCAGCTTAGGCAGGGGGGGTCGAGCAGCTTTCTTT
TRBD2	TRBV7-2	.	TRBJ2-1	CASSLGLLAGYNEQFF	TGTGCCAGCAGCTTAGGGCTACTAGCGGGGTACAATGAGCAGTTCTTC
.	TRBV7-9	many	TRBJ1-5	CASSLQGAGNQPQHF	TGTGCCAGCAGCTTGCAGGGCGCGGGCAATCAGCCCCAGCATTTT
TRBD1	TRBV7-9	few	TRBJ1-2	CASSRTGAPHGYTF	TGTGCCAGCAGCCGTACAGGGGCGCCCCATGGCTACACCTTC
TRBD1	TRBV13	.	TRBJ1-1	CASSPTVTGGQGLNTEAFF	TGTGCCAGCAGCCCCACGGTTACAGGGGGACAGGGGTTGAACACTGAAGCTTTCTTT
.	TRBV5-1	.	TRBJ2-2	CASSLSGDGRARELFF	TGCGCCAGCAGCTTGTCCGGGGATGGCAGGGCGAGGGAGCTGTTTTTT
TRBD1	TRBV27	.	TRBJ1-5	CASSLRGRGGTQPQHF	TGTGCCAGCAGTTTACGGGGGCGAGGGGGCACCCAGCCCCAGCATTTT
.	TRBV6-2/TRBV6-3	few	TRBJ2-1	CASSFGGPAEQFF	TGTGCCAGCAGTTTCGGGGGCCCGGCTGAGCAGTTCTTC
.	TRBV12-3/TRBV12-4	many	TRBJ1-6	CASSLMDSPLHF	TGTGCCAGCAGTTTGATGGATTCACCCCTCCACTTT
.	TRBV19	.	TRBJ2-2	CASSARSDRELFF	TGTGCCAGTAGTGCCCGATCGGACCGGGAGCTGTTTTTT
.	TRBV7-8	many	TRBJ2-1	CASSPEVGEQFF	TGTGCCAGCAGCCCGGAGGTCGGTGAGCAGTTCTTC
TRBD2	TRBV15	.	TRBJ2-3	CATSPLAGGGTDTQYF	TGTGCCACCAGCCCCCTAGCGGGAGGGGGCACAGATACGCAGTATTTT
TRBD2	TRBV20-1	once	TRBJ2-1	CSATVLAGTTTSYNEQFF	TGCAGTGCCACCGTATTAGCGGGAACAACTACCTCCTACAATGAGCAGTTCTTC
.	TRBV29-1	.	TRBJ2-5	CSVDEGSKETQYF	TGCAGCGTTGATGAAGGCTCTAAAGAGACCCAGTACTTC
TRBD2	TRBV6-2/TRBV6-3	.	TRBJ2-1	CASSYPGLAGESYNEQFF	TGTGCCAGCAGTTACCCGGGACTAGCGGGAGAATCCTACAATGAGCAGTTCTTC
TRBD1	TRBV3-1	few	TRBJ1-3	CASSTRQGESGNTIYF	TGTGCCAGCAGCACCCGACAGGGGGAATCTGGAAACACCATATATTTT
TRBD2	TRBV12-3/TRBV12-4	many	TRBJ2-1	CASSGGLAGHQQFF	TGTGCCAGCAGCGGGGGACTAGCGGGTCATCAGCAGTTCTTC
TRBD2	TRBV7-8	.	TRBJ2-7	CASSLTASGRSYEQYF	TGTGCCAGCAGCTTAACGGCTAGCGGGAGGTCCTACGAGCAGTACTTC
.	TRBV6-2/TRBV6-3	.	TRBJ2-1	CASSTPNQNEQFF	TGTGCCAGCAGTACCCCCAATCAAAATGAGCAGTTCTTC
TRBD1	TRBV12-3/TRBV12-4	.	TRBJ1-2	CASSFVGGGGYTF	TGTGCCAGCAGTTTCGTAGGGGGCGGAGGCTACACCTTC
.	TRBV7-2	many	TRBJ2-7	CASSLSSGYEQYF	TGTGCCAGCAGCTTATCGTCCGGCTACGAGCAGTACTTC
.	TRBV7-9	many	TRBJ1-5	CASSLGGPTAHRSYQPQHF	TGTGCCAGCAGCTTAGGCGGACCGACCGCTCATAGATCATATCAGCCCCAGCATTTT
TRBD1	TRBV10-3	few	TRBJ1-2	CAISSTGINYGYTF	TGTGCCATCAGTTCGACAGGGATTAACTATGGCTACACCTTC
.	TRBV12-3/TRBV12-4	many	TRBJ2-3	CASSFGGASTDTQYF	TGTGCCAGCAGTTTTGGCGGCGCTAGCACAGATACGCAGTATTTT
TRBD1	TRBV2	.	TRBJ2-1	CASSLRQGINEQFF	TGTGCCAGCAGTCTAAGACAGGGAATCAATGAGCAGTTCTTC
.	TRBV24-1	few	TRBJ2-5	CATSERDTQETQYF	TGTGCCACCAGTGAACGGGACACCCAAGAGACCCAGTACTTC
.	TRBV19	.	TRBJ1-2	CASSHRTDLYGYTF	TGTGCCAGTAGTCACCGGACGGACCTCTATGGCTACACCTTC
TRBD2	TRBV3-1	.	TRBJ2-1	CASSQDVGLAVASEQFF	TGTGCCAGCAGCCAAGATGTCGGACTAGCGGTAGCTAGTGAGCAGTTCTTC
.	TRBV7-9	few	TRBJ1-1	CASSLGGGPAEAFF	TGTGCCAGCAGCTTAGGTGGGGGCCCGGCTGAAGCTTTCTTT
.	TRBV6-2/TRBV6-3	many	TRBJ1-5	CASSHPNQPQHF	TGTGCCAGCAGCCATCCCAATCAGCCCCAGCATTTT
TRBD2	TRBV4-1	few	TRBJ2-1	CASSQDWAGAGNEQFF	TGCGCCAGCAGCCAAGATTGGGCGGGAGCAGGGAATGAGCAGTTCTTC
TRBD2	TRBV12-3/TRBV12-4	many	TRBJ2-3	CASGRPPMWGRAADTQYF	TGTGCCAGCGGTCGGCCCCCGATGTGGGGGAGGGCCGCAGATACGCAGTATTTT
TRBD1	TRBV30	.	TRBJ1-1	CAWSWDRNTEAFF	TGTGCCTGGAGTTGGGACAGGAACACTGAAGCTTTCTTT
TRBD1	TRBV7-9	.	TRBJ2-2	CASSSNRDRSTGELFF	TGTGCCAGCAGCTCGAACCGGGACAGATCCACCGGGGAGCTGTTTTTT
.	TRBV24-1	.	TRBJ2-1	CATSDKGGWRDNEQFF	TGTGCCACCAGTGACAAGGGGGGCTGGAGGGACAATGAGCAGTTCTTC
TRBD1	TRBV6-6	.	TRBJ2-3	CASSYKDRVSTDTQYF	TGTGCCAGCAGTTACAAGGACAGGGTGAGCACAGATACGCAGTATTTT
.	TRBV28	few	TRBJ2-7	CASKEGGARNEQYF	TGTGCCAGCAAGGAGGGGGGCGCTAGAAACGAGCAGTACTTC
.	TRBV15	few	TRBJ2-3	CATRMARAEDTQYF	TGTGCCACCAGGATGGCCAGGGCTGAAGATACGCAGTATTTT
TRBD2	TRBV12-5	.	TRBJ2-1	CASGLVQGLADYNEQFF	TGTGCTAGTGGTTTGGTACAGGGACTAGCGGATTACAATGAGCAGTTCTTC
.	TRBV7-2	.	TRBJ2-2	CASRPNTGELFF	TGTGCCAGCAGGCCAAACACCGGGGAGCTGTTTTTT
.	TRBV7-2	many	TRBJ2-5	CASSLSLAPQETQYF	TGTGCCAGCAGCTTAAGTCTCGCTCCCCAAGAGACCCAGTACTTC
TRBD1	TRBV20-1	.	TRBJ2-5	CSAYRDSQETQYF	TGCAGTGCTTACCGGGACAGCCAAGAGACCCAGTACTTC
.	TRBV6-2/TRBV6-3	few	TRBJ1-5	CASSYDQPQLWNQPQHF	TGTGCCAGCAGTTACGACCAGCCTCAGCTTTGGAATCAGCCCCAGCATTTT
.	TRBV5-1	few	TRBJ2-5	CASSLSPIQETQYF	TGCGCCAGCAGCTTGAGTCCGATACAAGAGACCCAGTACTTC